This entry concerns a single T cell receptor (beta chain). The target antigen is unknown. This sample stems from a study of untreated major depressive disorder. Study outcomes and limitations: Depressed patients' CD4+ T cells carried increased TRBV05-01 (Vbeta 5.1) usage versus control CD4+ T cells.

Data came from immunoSEQ multiplex PCR; TCRdb stores just in-frame clones and leaves some out. The top ten hold roughly 0.72% of the sample, which has under 30,000 clones, around 93% seen once. Deletions cut 4 bases from V and 2 bases from J, with 12 bases between. Germline V gene lookup returns CDR1 SQVTM and CDR2 ANQGSEA. The CDR3 is made up of 13 amino acids. Major depressive disorder by DSM-IV, Hamilton depression score of at least 18. The receptor was isolated from a woman younger than 45 with major depressive disorder. This rearrangement joins TRBV29-1 to TRBJ2-7; D perhaps matches TRBD2 (6 bases). Sequences were obtained from CD4+ T cells from PBMCs. The CDR3 DNA reads TGCAGCGTTGTGATTAGCGGCACCTACGAGCAGTACTTC. This sequence encodes CSVVISGTYEQYF.